This T cell receptor beta chain is drawn from a study of regulatory T cells in long-lasting Graves disease. Both iRepertoire HTBI primers and Arm-PCR of CDR3 regions were used to build the TCR beta libraries. TCRdb recomputed calls from the multiplex PCR reads with MiXCR, one row per CDR3 protein. This table has roughly 450,000 distinct CDR3 sequences, 22% appearing once. Details on this clonotype: Antigen: not known. At one of its ends the junction is not consistent with the germline gene, which may arise from a read error.

This CDR3 comprises 13 residues. The germline V gene has CDR1 SGHAT and CDR2 FQNNGV. The sample's time point: persistent/refractory GD, antithyroid drugs over 5 years with positive TRAb. PBMC-extracted RNA yielded the TCR library. Overall study findings and caveats: TCR diversity was lower in persistent than newly diagnosed Graves' disease.

This receptor was obtained from a female donor with Graves disease. Sequencing was performed on peripheral blood mononuclear cells (PBMCs), taken when the disease was refractory, from a patient treated with antithyroid drugs. The chain has TRBV11-2 and TRBJ2-7; weak D call: TRBD2 (5 bases). The CDR3 is CASSYQGGYERYF. CDR3 nucleotide sequence: TGTGCCAGCAGTTACCAAGGAGGCTACGAGCGGTACTTC.